These 32 T cell receptor beta chains came from one sample sequenced in a study of T cells in Graves' hyperthyroidism and ophthalmopathy. The source material, RNA transcripts, was used to amplify TCR beta CDR3 regions. When the TCR CDR3 underwent first-round RT-PCR, the HTBI primer set was used. TCRdb passed the multiplex PCR reads through MiXCR, listing each CDR3 protein once. Of a few hundred thousand distinct CDR3 sequences listed, approximately 15% were seen once; the top ten hold more than 3%. Sequenced: blood. These receptors all come from a woman in her 40s with Graves' ophthalmopathy.

This clonotype has a count of ten or more. The chain uses TRBV20-1 and TRBJ2-3; weak D call: TRBD1 (6 bases). This CDR3 comprises 15 residues. Between the trimmed V and J ends, which lost 3 bases and 2 bases, there was a span of 15 bases. Looked up from germline, CDR1 is DFQATT and CDR2 is SNEGSKA (reference sequence). CDR3 coding DNA: TGCAGTGCTAGGATAGGGCAGGGGTACACAGATACGCAGTATTTT. Translating gives CSARIGQGYTDTQYF.

The rearrangement joins TRBV12-3 or TRBV12-4 to TRBJ2-1, with 7 positions matching TRBD2. The CDR3 has 15 residues. Trimming cost V 3 bases and J 0 bases; bases outside gene matches: 2. DNA for the CDR3: TGTGCCAGCAGTTTGGGACTATACTCCTACAATGAGCAGTTCTTC. Its protein product is CASSLGLYSYNEQFF.

This chain connects TRBV20-1 to TRBJ2-1, with TRBD1 identical over 7 bases. The CDR3 sequence is 17 residues long. Trimming at V came to 1 base and at J to 0 bases, leaving 9 bases not matched to a gene. Germline V gene data show CDR1 as DFQATT and CDR2 as SNEGSKA (reference sequence). CDR3 loop: CSARGFPQGSSYNEQFF. The CDR3 DNA sequence: TGCAGTGCTAGAGGCTTTCCACAGGGGTCCTCCTACAATGAGCAGTTCTTC.

The gene calls are TRBV5-4 and TRBJ1-2, with D tentatively TRBD1 (6 bases). The CDR3 length is 13 residues. Trimming removed 4 bases from V and 6 bases from J, with 13 bases in between. Germline V gene data show CDR1 as SGHNT and CDR2 as YYREEE (reference sequence). DNA for the CDR3: TGTGCCAGCAGCCGTGACAGGATCCATGGCTACACCTTC. Its protein product is CASSRDRIHGYTF.

This clonotype appeared many times. J is TRBJ2-3 and V is TRBV24-1; 9 nucleotides align to TRBD1. The CDR3 consists of 16 residues. The trim removed 7 bases at V and 3 bases at J, leaving 10 bases unmatched. The germline gives CDR1 KGHDR, CDR2 SFDVKD. CDR3 coding DNA: TGTGCCACCAGCCACCGAGGACAGGGGAGGACAGATACGCAGTATTTT. This encodes CATSHRGQGRTDTQYF.

This clonotype has ten or more counts. V gene TRBV12-3 or TRBV12-4 combines with J gene TRBJ2-7; D ambiguous. The CDR3 has 14 residues. V was trimmed by 3 bases and J by 2 bases, leaving 11 bases between them. The CDR3 sequence is CASSFGQSTYEQYF. The CDR3 region has the DNA TGTGCCAGCAGTTTCGGCCAGAGCACCTACGAGCAGTACTTC.

This clonotype has a handful of counts. The chain uses TRBV4-1 and TRBJ1-6; 9 nucleotides line up with TRBD1. J gave up 10 bases and V 4 bases, and 11 bases lay outside the gene matches. This CDR3 spans 16 amino acids. Germline CDR1 and CDR2: MGHRA and YSYEKL. CDR3 region: CASSPGVGTGTSPLHF. In nucleotides, the CDR3 is TGCGCCAGCAGCCCGGGTGTGGGGACAGGGACGTCACCCCTCCACTTT.

Only a few counts were recorded for this clonotype. The J gene is TRBJ1-4, the V gene TRBV10-3, with no clear D. The CDR3 spans 13 residues. CDR1 ENHRY and CDR2 SYGVKD come from the germline V gene. V was cut by 10 bases and J by 5 bases, with 14 bases left in between. The CDR3 spells CATKLSGNEKLFF. In DNA form, the CDR3 reads TGTGCCACCAAACTAAGCGGGAATGAAAAACTGTTTTTT.

This clonotype was observed at least ten times. The CDR3 nucleotides read TGTGCCAGCGGCGACATTCAGTACTTC. This codes for CASGDIQYF. This sequence joins TRBV28 and TRBJ2-4; no clear D gene. Trimming took 8 bases from V and 8 from J, leaving 4 bases between them. Germline V gene sequence: CDR1 MDHEN, CDR2 SYDVKM. The CDR3 totals 9 residues.

This chain uses TRBV30 with TRBJ1-6; D possibly corresponds to TRBD1 (5 bases). Trimming took off 1 base at V and 10 bases at J, with 8 bases between the two ends. The CDR3 is 12 residues long. In germline, CDR1 is GTSNPN, CDR2 SVGIG (reference sequence). Written as DNA, the CDR3 is TGTGCCTGGAGTGACAGGCCCTCACCCCTCCACTTT. This encodes CAWSDRPSPLHF.

This clonotype was observed many times. The V call is TRBV3-1, the J call TRBJ2-5, with D possibly matching TRBD2 (5 bases). CDR3 size: 13 residues. Germline V gives CDR1 LGHDT, CDR2 YNNKEL (reference sequence). Deletions cut 4 bases from V and 7 bases from J, with 13 bases between. The CDR3: CASSPPGRRTQYF. DNA for the CDR3: TGTGCCAGCAGCCCGCCGGGAAGGAGGACCCAGTACTTC.

Worth noting for this clonotype: This may be a read error: a much more frequent sequence differs by one nucleotide. The CDR3 here is CSAGRSGVQFF. For the CDR3, the DNA is TGCAGTGCTGGAAGGTCGGGAGTGCAGTTCTTC. The chain carries TRBV20-1 and TRBJ2-1, with TRBD2 as a possible D gene (6 bases). The V end was cut by 5 bases, the J end by 12 bases, with 14 bases between. CDR3 size: 11 residues. Germline loops: CDR1 DFQATT, CDR2 SNEGSKA (reference sequence).

Ten or more counts support this clonotype. The rearrangement links TRBV12-3 or TRBV12-4 to TRBJ2-7; D is uncertain. V lost 7 bases, J lost 0 bases, and 10 bases lay in between. CDR3 length: 13 amino acids. CDR3 coding DNA: TGTGCCAGCAACCCTAGTGGCTCCTACGAGCAGTACTTC. This gives the protein CASNPSGSYEQYF.

As concerns this clonotype: A much more abundant neighbour one base away suggests this may be a read error. The CDR3 DNA reads as TGTGCCAGCAGTGCCGACAGGGCTGGGTGGGGGCATCAGCACCAGCATTTT. The encoded protein is CASSADRAGWGHQHQHF. The rearrangement links TRBV6-1 to TRBJ1-5; 7 bases are shared with TRBD1. The CDR3 is made up of 17 amino acids. Germline values: CDR1 MNHNS, CDR2 SASEGT.

V is TRBV20-1 and J is TRBJ2-5; D might be TRBD1 (5 bases). Germline V CDR1 and CDR2: DFQATT, SNEGSKA (reference sequence). The V end lost 3 bases, the J end lost 2 bases, and 13 bases lay between the germline ends. The CDR3 is made up of 14 amino acids. The CDR3 loop is CSARERTKQETQYF. The DNA of the CDR3 is TGCAGTGCTAGGGAAAGGACAAAACAAGAGACCCAGTACTTC.

In this sample, this clonotype turned up a few times. V is TRBV6-1 and J is TRBJ1-3, with 7 bases that match TRBD1. V trimming: 8 bases; J trimming: 4 bases; junction bases outside the gene matches: 11. The CDR3 sequence is 15 residues long. Germline V gene data show CDR1 as MNHNS and CDR2 as SASEGT. The CDR3 region is CASGNRDSYGNTIYF. The CDR3 DNA sequence: TGTGCCAGCGGGAACCGGGACAGTTACGGAAACACCATATATTTT.

The gene calls are TRBV12-3 or TRBV12-4 and TRBJ1-1; tentative D call: TRBD1 (5 bases). Trimming took off 10 bases at V and 3 bases at J, with 21 bases between the two ends. This CDR3 has 15 residues. Here the CDR3 DNA reads TGTGCCATCGGGGGGATCGGGGGAGGCTACACTGAAGCTTTCTTT. This encodes CAIGGIGGGYTEAFF.

The chain has TRBV5-1 and TRBJ2-2; 9 bases line up with TRBD2. The CDR3 spans 16 residues. V was pared by 0 bases and J by 4 bases, with 4 bases of the junction left unmatched. The V gene's germline CDR1 is SGHRS and CDR2 YFSETQ. The CDR3 region is CASSLGPSGATGELFF. In nucleotides, the CDR3 is TGCGCCAGCAGCTTGGGGCCTAGCGGGGCCACCGGGGAGCTGTTTTTT.

As regards this clonotype: A much more abundant neighbour one base away suggests this may be a read error. CDR3 sequence: CASSDPGQIGNTIYF. The CDR3 nucleotides are TGTGCCAGCAGTGATCCGGGACAGATAGGAAACACCATATATTTT. The chain employs TRBV6-1 and TRBJ1-3; 7 positions agree with TRBD1. The V and J ends lost 3 bases and 4 bases, in that order; junction bases with no gene match: 6. CDR3 length equals 15 residues. Germline lookup yields CDR1 MNHNS and CDR2 SASEGT.

This clonotype was recorded once. This chain connects TRBV6-1 to TRBJ2-3, with TRBD2 as a possible D gene (7 bases). The CDR3 spans 16 residues. V lost 2 bases and J 2 bases, leaving 14 bases between the germline ends. The germline V gene has CDR1 MNHNS and CDR2 SASEGT. The chain's CDR3 is CASSELAGDNTDTQYF. CDR3 DNA: TGTGCCAGCAGTGAACTGGCGGGGGACAACACAGATACGCAGTATTTT.

This clonotype was seen at least ten times. The chain joins TRBV11-3 to TRBJ2-1; 7 bases align to TRBD2. Germline V gene lookup returns CDR1 SGHNT and CDR2 YENEEA. J lost 10 bases, V lost 2 bases, and 2 bases had no gene match. The CDR3 loop spans 12 amino acids. The CDR3 coding sequence is TGTGCCAGCAGCTTACCGGGACTAGAGCAGTTCTTC. Translation: CASSLPGLEQFF. Together with reference TRBV11-3 and TRBJ2-1, the CDR3 gives the full variable domain: EAGVVQSPRYKIIEKKQPVAFWCNPISGHNTLYWYLQNLGQGPELLIRYENEEAVDDSQLPKDRFSAERLKGVDSTLKIQPAELGDSAVYLCASSLPGLEQFFGPGTRLTVL.

This clonotype appeared many times. CDR3 coding DNA: TGTGCCATCAGTGAAGCTAGCTATCCTGAAGAGACCCAGTACTTC. It codes for CAISEASYPEETQYF. The rearrangement joins TRBV10-3 to TRBJ2-5; TRBD2 might be the D (5 bases). V lost 3 bases, J lost 3 bases, and 14 bases lay in between. The CDR3 contains 15 residues. Germline CDR1 reads ENHRY; CDR2 reads SYGVKD.

A note on this clonotype: A read error may account for a junction end that differs from germline. This rearrangement joins TRBV5-1 to TRBJ2-3, with 8 bases lining up with TRBD2. The CDR3 consists of 14 residues. The V gene's germline CDR1 is SGHRS and CDR2 YFSETQ. The CDR3 is CAGSSSGSTDTQYF. CDR3 nucleotide sequence: TGCGCCGGCAGCTCTAGCGGGAGCACAGATACGCAGTATTTT.

As DNA, the CDR3 is TGTGCCAGCAGTTACCCCGGGGTGAGGATCAGAGAGGGCTCCTACAATGAGCAGTTCTTC. Translated, it gives CASSYPGVRIREGSYNEQFF. The rearrangement joins TRBV6-1 to TRBJ2-1; a weak D match, TRBD2 (5 bases). Germline V CDR1 and CDR2: MNHNS, SASEGT. V was cut by 5 bases and J by 0 bases, with 26 bases left in between. The CDR3 covers 20 residues.

This clonotype was picked up many times. The rearrangement joins TRBV5-1 to TRBJ2-2; the match to TRBD1 covers 7 bases. The CDR3 runs to 16 residues. Germline CDR1 SGHRS, CDR2 YFSETQ. J gave up 5 bases and V 0 bases, and 7 bases lay outside the gene matches. CDR3 protein: CASSLDATGWTGELFF. CDR3 coding DNA: TGCGCCAGCAGCTTGGATGCGACAGGGTGGACCGGGGAGCTGTTTTTT.

The rearrangement uses TRBV20-1 and TRBJ2-7; 12 nucleotides line up with TRBD1. CDR3 length equals 16 residues. V was clipped by 2 bases and J by 4 bases; unmatched bases: 9. The germline CDR1 and CDR2 sequences are DFQATT and SNEGSKA (reference sequence). CDR3 coding DNA: TGCAGTGCTAGACCCCGGGACAGGGGGCCCAGTTACGAGCAGTACTTC. As protein: CSARPRDRGPSYEQYF.

This chain links TRBV28 with TRBJ1-4, with 8 bases that match TRBD1. The CDR3 is 17 amino acids. The V segment lost 5 bases and the J segment 4 bases; nucleotides outside the gene matches: 12. Germline V gene data show CDR1 as MDHEN and CDR2 as SYDVKM. The CDR3 nucleotides are TGTGCCAGCAGTCAGCTCCCCCAGGGGGCGTTTAATGAAAAACTGTTTTTT. As protein: CASSQLPQGAFNEKLFF.

On this clonotype: A much larger clone sits a single nucleotide away, making a read error possible. CDR3 protein: CASSQTGPYGHTF. The CDR3 DNA reads as TGTGCCAGCAGCCAAACTGGACCCTATGGCCACACCTTC. The chain employs TRBV3-1 and TRBJ1-2; D remains unclear. The CDR3 has 13 residues. From germline, CDR1 is LGHDT and CDR2 YNNKEL (reference sequence).

The CDR3, as DNA: TGTGCCAGCAGCCAAGATAGGGTCCTCACCGGGGAGCTGTTTTTT. This gives the protein CASSQDRVLTGELFF. The chain has TRBV14 and TRBJ2-2; D is uncertain. This CDR3 comprises 15 residues. The germline CDR1 and CDR2 sequences are SGHDN and FVKESK. Trimming stripped 0 bases from V and 4 bases from J, with 9 bases between.

This clonotype has ten or more counts. The rearrangement joins TRBV28 to TRBJ2-1, with 9 bases identical to TRBD2. The length of the CDR3 is 17 residues. Trimming removed 5 bases from V and 9 bases from J; junction bases left unmatched: 17. Germline V gene lookup returns CDR1 MDHEN and CDR2 SYDVKM. As DNA, the CDR3 is TGTGCCAGCAGTCCGCCCTCCTATGCGGGAGGGCTCGTTGAGCAGTTCTTC. This translates into CASSPPSYAGGLVEQFF.

V is TRBV28 and J is TRBJ1-2; 8 bases are a match to TRBD1. The CDR3 loop spans 14 amino acids. Germline CDR1 is MDHEN and CDR2 is SYDVKM. V lost 7 bases and J lost 4; bases outside the gene matches: 8. Here the CDR3 reads CASTLGGQVYGYTF. CDR3 coding DNA: TGTGCCAGCACCCTAGGGGGACAGGTCTATGGCTACACCTTC.

This clonotype was seen a few times. The chain is built from TRBV29-1 and TRBJ2-3, with D unresolved. The CDR3 totals 10 residues. Germline V CDR1 and CDR2: SQVTM, ANQGSEA. V lost 5 bases to trimming and J lost 4 bases, with 4 bases between them. CDR3 nucleotide sequence: TGCAGCGTTAGGGCAGATACGCAGTATTTT. It codes for CSVRADTQYF.